The clone carrying this TCR beta chain was seen a few times. V was trimmed by 7 bases and J by 15 bases, leaving 19 bases between them. CDR3 length: 12 amino acids. From germline, CDR1 is PRHDT and CDR2 FYEKMQ (reference sequence). This entry belongs to a study of response to subunit inactivated influenza vaccine. MiXCR, run by TCRdb on the RT-PCR reads, gives a single entry per CDR3 protein. Among approximately 160,000 distinct CDR3 sequences listed, roughly 10% were seen once. The rearrangement joins TRBV13 to TRBJ2-1, with D maybe TRBD2 (5 bases). This receptor was taken from a man aged 45 to 75 who received an inactivated influenza vaccine. The material was CD8+ T cells sorted from PBMCs, obtained around 25 months after vaccination. This CDR3 is CASTAFGRDPFF. The CDR3 bases are TGTGCCAGCACCGCGTTTGGGAGAGATCCGTTCTTC.